This paragraph reports one T cell receptor (beta chain). Trimming took 1 base from V and 4 from J, leaving 10 bases between them. The CDR3 totals 14 residues. The V gene's germline CDR1 is SNHLY and CDR2 FYNNEI. The sample originates from a study of human T cells and chemical hapten exposure. Time point given: healthy volunteer bleed at 6 weeks. Extraction of total RNA was performed on unfractionated whole blood. Each CDR3 protein is one row after TCRdb ran MiXCR on the RACE reads. Among about 77,000 distinct CDR3 sequences listed, 8.5% to 10% were seen once. The V gene is TRBV2, the J gene TRBJ1-1; no clear D. The sequenced sample was whole blood. This receptor was taken from a female donor in good health. Some clones in this sample may be carry-over from other donors' samples. CDR3 protein: CASSEGGSATEAFF. CDR3 DNA sequence: TGTGCCAGCAGTGAAGGAGGGTCGGCCACTGAAGCTTTCTTT.